The sequence of this TCR beta chain was determined in a study of response to subunit inactivated influenza vaccine. Study-wide findings and caveats: Few new T cells, the authors suggested, are recruited by each seasonal influenza vaccination.

This clonotype was seen only once. Antigen specificity is unknown. TCRdb redid the calling of the RT-PCR reads with MiXCR, one entry per CDR3 protein. Among 400,000 to 550,000 distinct CDR3 sequences, about 25% were seen once, and the ten largest hold around 1.8%. CDR1 is DFQATT and CDR2 is SNEGSKA in the germline V gene (reference sequence). V lost 0 bases and J lost 3, with 14 bases in between. The CDR3 consists of 15 residues. The gene calls are TRBV20-1 and TRBJ1-2; no clear D. The receptor was derived from a man aged 45-65 years who received an inactivated influenza vaccine. This specimen was CD4+ T cells sorted from PBMCs, taken 5 days after vaccination. CDR3 DNA: TGCAGTGCTAGAGATCCAGGAGGGAGGGACTATGGCTACACCTTC. Amino acids: CSARDPGGRDYGYTF.